This TCR beta chain was documented in a study of CD8 T cells in Susac syndrome. Random hexamers were used to reverse transcribe an amount of about 0.5 to 1 ug RNA. It was immunoSEQ multiplex PCR that amplified TCR beta CDR3 across 54 Vbeta and 13 Jbeta. In TCRdb, the immunoSEQ multiplex PCR reads were re-called with MiXCR into one record per CDR3 protein. The sample yields fewer than 350,000 distinct CDR3 sequences, 90% to 95% seen once. Trimming at V came to 4 bases and at J to 4 bases, leaving 2 bases not matched to a gene. The V gene's germline CDR1 is SGHTS and CDR2 YDEGEE. The CDR3 has 14 amino acids. Multiple sclerosis controls were treatment-naive patients with stable or active relapsing-remitting disease.

This rearrangement joins TRBV5-8 to TRBJ2-2; 9 bases are shared with TRBD1. This receptor was identified in a human donor with multiple sclerosis. Sequencing was done on a sample of CD4+ T cells from PBMCs. CDR3 nucleotides: TGTGCCAGCAGCAGGGACAGGGCCACCGGGGAGCTGTTTTTT. Protein product: CASSRDRATGELFF.